This T cell receptor (beta chain) comes out of a study of cytomegalovirus exposure and HLA in healthy donors. The germline V gene encodes CDR1 MGHRA and CDR2 YSYEKL. Trimming removed 4 bases from V and 2 bases from J, with 15 bases in between. CDR3 size: 15 residues. In the PCR, 60 Vbeta and 13 Jbeta primers were used. Clones were sequenced by immunoSEQ multiplex PCR, and TCRdb holds only the in-frame ones, with some missing. The profile shows 200,000 or so clones, approximately 88% of them singletons. Input material: PBMCs. The source of this sequence is a boy between 10 and 17 years old in good health and CMV-seronegative. V gene TRBV4-1 combines with J gene TRBJ2-7, with a possible D match to TRBD2 (6 bases). The CDR3 region has the DNA TGCGCCAGCAGCCCCAGCGGGCAGAACACCTACGAGCAGTACTTC. Its protein product is CASSPSGQNTYEQYF.